This TCR beta chain came from a study of T-cell memory formation after mild COVID-19. Each CDR3 protein is one row after TCRdb ran MiXCR on the 5' RACE reads. Of roughly 340,000 distinct CDR3 sequences in the sample, 20% were seen once. This clonotype was seen repeatedly, ten times or more. The sample comprised PBMCs or a T cell subset sorted from them (not recorded which). The receptor was isolated from a young man who had mild COVID-19 (a few samples of this study predate the infection). Cell type and time point are not known.

The CDR3 protein is CASTLLGTEGYTF. CDR3 bases: TGTGCCAGCACTCTGCTAGGCACCGAGGGCTACACCTTC. The chain is built from TRBV3-1 and TRBJ1-2; no reliable D call. In germline, CDR1 is LGHDT, CDR2 YNNKEL (reference sequence). Trimming took off 7 bases at V and 8 bases at J, with 17 bases between the two ends. The CDR3 runs to 13 residues.